This TCR beta chain was profiled in a study of blood T cell repertoires in COVID-19. The CDR3 totals 14 residues. Germline CDR1 reads SGHTA; CDR2 reads FQGNSA. Trimming shortened V by 1 base and J by 4 bases, and 8 bases separated the two germline ends. Clones were read by immunoSEQ multiplex PCR, and TCRdb kept only the in-frame ones, dropping some. The data contain 60,000 or so clones, around 87% of them singletons. The sequence was obtained from a man between 60 and 75 years old with active or convalescent COVID-19. This chain connects TRBV7-2 to TRBJ1-3; no clear D. The material sequenced was peripheral blood. CDR3 residues: CASSLGTAGNTIYF. For the CDR3, the DNA is TGTGCCAGCAGCTTAGGGACTGCCGGAAACACCATATATTTT.